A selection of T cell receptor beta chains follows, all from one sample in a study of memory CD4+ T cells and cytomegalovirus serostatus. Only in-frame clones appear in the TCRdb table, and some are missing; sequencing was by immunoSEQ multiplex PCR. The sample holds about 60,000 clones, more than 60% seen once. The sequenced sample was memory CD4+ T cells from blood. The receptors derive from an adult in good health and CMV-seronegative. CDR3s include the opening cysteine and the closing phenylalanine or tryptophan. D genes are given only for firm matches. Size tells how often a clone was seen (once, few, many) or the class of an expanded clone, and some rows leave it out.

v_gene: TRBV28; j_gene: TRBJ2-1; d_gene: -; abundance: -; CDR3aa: CASSPYLIHEQFF; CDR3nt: TGTGCCAGCAGTCCCTACTTGATCCATGAGCAGTTCTTC
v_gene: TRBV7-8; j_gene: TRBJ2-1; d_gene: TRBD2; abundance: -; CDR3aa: CASSYGLAGYNEQFF; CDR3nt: TGTGCCAGCAGCTACGGACTAGCGGGTTACAATGAGCAGTTCTTC
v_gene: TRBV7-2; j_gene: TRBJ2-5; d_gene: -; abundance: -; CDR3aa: CASSFRFGETQYF; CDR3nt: -
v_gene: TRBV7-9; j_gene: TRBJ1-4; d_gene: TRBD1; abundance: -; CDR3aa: CASSLLQFPGQINEKLFF; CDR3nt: TGTGCCAGCAGTCTACTACAATTTCCGGGACAGATTAATGAAAAACTGTTTTTT
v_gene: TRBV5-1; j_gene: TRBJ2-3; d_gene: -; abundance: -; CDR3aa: CASSLGGSSTDTQYF; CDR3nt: TGCGCCAGCAGCTTGGGAGGTTCCAGCACAGATACGCAGTATTTT
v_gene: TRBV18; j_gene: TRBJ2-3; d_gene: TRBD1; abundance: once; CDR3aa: CASSPPGTGVPDTQYF; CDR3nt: TGTGCCAGCTCACCACCCGGGACAGGGGTCCCAGATACGCAGTATTTT
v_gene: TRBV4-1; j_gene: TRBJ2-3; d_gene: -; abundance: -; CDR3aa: CASSQADTQYF; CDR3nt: TGCGCCAGCAGCCAGGCAGATACGCAGTATTTT
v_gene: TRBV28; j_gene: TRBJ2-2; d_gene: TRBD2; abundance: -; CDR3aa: CASTQPQAGTTNTGELFF; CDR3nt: TGTGCCAGCACCCAACCACAGGCCGGGACTACGAACACCGGGGAGCTGTTTTTT
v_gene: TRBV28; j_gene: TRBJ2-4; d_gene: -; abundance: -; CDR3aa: CASSPARAPSIQYF; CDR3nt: TGTGCCAGCAGTCCCGCGAGGGCGCCTAGCATTCAGTACTTC
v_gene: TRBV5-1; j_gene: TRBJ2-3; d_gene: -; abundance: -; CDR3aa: CASSLGDVTQYF; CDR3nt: TGCGCCAGCAGCTTGGGGGATGTTACGCAGTATTTT
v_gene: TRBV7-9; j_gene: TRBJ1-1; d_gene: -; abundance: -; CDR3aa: CASSLDDGRLGTEAFF; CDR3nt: TGTGCCAGCAGCTTAGATGATGGGAGGTTGGGCACTGAAGCTTTCTTT
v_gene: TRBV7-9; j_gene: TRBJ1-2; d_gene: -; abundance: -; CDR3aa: CASSIQENYGYTF; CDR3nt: TGTGCCAGCAGTATACAGGAAAACTATGGCTACACCTTC
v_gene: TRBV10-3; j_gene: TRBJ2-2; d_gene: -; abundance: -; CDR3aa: CAISGQTTNTGELFF; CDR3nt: TGTGCCATCAGCGGACAGACGACGAACACCGGGGAGCTGTTTTTT
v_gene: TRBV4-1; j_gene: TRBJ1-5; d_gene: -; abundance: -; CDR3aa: CASSQDVPASNQPQHF; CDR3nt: TGCGCCAGCAGCCAAGATGTTCCCGCGAGCAATCAGCCCCAGCATTTT
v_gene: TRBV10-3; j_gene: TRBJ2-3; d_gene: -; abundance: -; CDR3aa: CAISESSPDTQYF; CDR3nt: TGTGCCATCAGTGAGTCGAGCCCAGATACGCAGTATTTT
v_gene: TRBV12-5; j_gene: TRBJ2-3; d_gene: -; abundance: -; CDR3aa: CASGLGEDTQYF; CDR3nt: TGTGCTAGTGGTTTGGGGGAGGATACGCAGTATTTT